This record looks at one T cell receptor (beta chain) sequence and its context. No antigen is known for it. These data belong to a study of shared clonotypes between healthy human individuals. The study's findings and limits: What naive subsets generally showed was a larger estimated richness than memory subsets showed.

Sequenced by immunoSEQ multiplex PCR; TCRdb stores in-frame clones only, minus some. Of under 2,500,000 clones detected, 95% appear once; the ten largest clones hold around 0.13%. This TCR derives from a man between 18 and 29 years old in good health. What was sequenced was naive CD4+ T cells sorted from blood. Subset defined: CD45RA+ positively selected.

The CDR3 reads CASSLTGNHSPLHF. The CDR3 nucleotides read TGTGCCAGCAGTTTAACTGGGAACCATTCACCCCTCCACTTT. The chain combines TRBV27 with TRBJ1-6; D is undetermined. The CDR3 runs 14 residues. The germline gives CDR1 MNHEY, CDR2 SMNVEV (reference sequence). With 2 bases removed from V and 8 bases from J, the gap between germline ends came to 10 bases.